The rows below give T cell receptor beta chains drawn from one sample of a study of shared clonotypes between healthy human individuals. Using immunoSEQ multiplex PCR, the repertoire was profiled, and TCRdb retains in-frame clones only, with some absent. Found here are approximately 2.3 million clones, 85% to 95% of them singletons; the top ten hold 0.39%. The sample was naive CD4+ T cells from PBMCs. These receptors all come from a man aged 18 to 30 in good health. Some clones in this sample may be carry-over from other donors' samples. The CDR3 runs from the conserved cysteine through the conserved F or W. A D gene is named only where the DNA matches it firmly. Clone size is shown for a subset of rows, as once, few, many or a class of expanded clone.

D gene: TRBD1; J gene: TRBJ1-5; clone size: NA; V gene: TRBV19; CDR3 DNA: TGTGCCAGTAGGGGACAGGGGGCCCTTAGTCAGCCCCAGCATTTT; CDR3 protein: CASRGQGALSQPQHF
D gene: NA; J gene: TRBJ1-4; clone size: NA; V gene: TRBV14; CDR3 DNA: TGTGCCAGCAGCCCCACTGGTGGGCGATTTGAAAAACTGTTTTTT; CDR3 protein: CASSPTGGRFEKLFF
D gene: NA; J gene: TRBJ1-3; clone size: NA; V gene: TRBV7-3; CDR3 DNA: TGTGCCAGCACAGCTGGAAACACCATATATTTT; CDR3 protein: CASTAGNTIYF
D gene: TRBD2; J gene: TRBJ2-7; clone size: NA; V gene: TRBV5-1; CDR3 DNA: TGCGCCAGCTCTCCGGGGACGGGGGGGGACGAGCAGTACTTC; CDR3 protein: CASSPGTGGDEQYF
D gene: TRBD1; J gene: TRBJ2-7; clone size: NA; V gene: TRBV10-2; CDR3 DNA: TGCGCCAGCAGAGCAACTCCAGGGGGCGGGGACTACGAGCAGTACTTC; CDR3 protein: CASRATPGGGDYEQYF
D gene: NA; J gene: TRBJ2-7; clone size: NA; V gene: TRBV28; CDR3 DNA: TGTGCCAGCAGTTTAAAGGTCCCCTACGAGCAGTACTTC; CDR3 protein: CASSLKVPYEQYF
D gene: TRBD2; J gene: TRBJ2-3; clone size: NA; V gene: TRBV9; CDR3 DNA: TGTGCCAGCAGCGTAGGTTTAGCGGGGCAAAGCACAGATACGCAGTATTTT; CDR3 protein: CASSVGLAGQSTDTQYF
D gene: NA; J gene: TRBJ1-2; clone size: once; V gene: TRBV11-2; CDR3 DNA: TGTGCCAGCAGCTTTAGCGAGGGTTCCGGGTACACCTTC; CDR3 protein: CASSFSEGSGYTF
D gene: NA; J gene: TRBJ2-5; clone size: NA; V gene: TRBV6-5; CDR3 DNA: TGTGCCACAGCAGGACCCCTCCAAGAGACCCAGTACTTC; CDR3 protein: CATAGPLQETQYF
D gene: TRBD2; J gene: TRBJ2-3; clone size: NA; V gene: TRBV4-2; CDR3 DNA: TGTGCCAGCAGCCAAGAAGTGGGTCTAGCGGGAAATTCGGATACGCAGTATTTT; CDR3 protein: CASSQEVGLAGNSDTQYF
D gene: NA; J gene: TRBJ2-1; clone size: NA; V gene: TRBV18; CDR3 DNA: TGTGCCAGCTCACCACGGATAGGATTTAGCGGAGACTACAATGAGCAGTTCTTC; CDR3 protein: CASSPRIGFSGDYNEQFF
D gene: NA; J gene: TRBJ2-7; clone size: NA; V gene: TRBV7-2; CDR3 DNA: TGTGCCAGCAGCTTAGGCTCAGCCTACGAGCAGTACTTC; CDR3 protein: CASSLGSAYEQYF
D gene: NA; J gene: TRBJ2-5; clone size: NA; V gene: TRBV11-3; CDR3 DNA: TGTGCCAGCAGCCCTAGCGTACAAGAGACCCAGTACTTC; CDR3 protein: CASSPSVQETQYF
D gene: NA; J gene: TRBJ1-2; clone size: NA; V gene: TRBV28; CDR3 DNA: TGTGCCAGCTCGCCCGATGCAGGGACTCGGGGCTACACCTTC; CDR3 protein: CASSPDAGTRGYTF
D gene: TRBD2; J gene: TRBJ2-1; clone size: NA; V gene: TRBV7-8; CDR3 DNA: TGTGCCAGCAGCCATATGACTAGCCAGAATGAGCAGTTCTTC; CDR3 protein: CASSHMTSQNEQFF
D gene: NA; J gene: TRBJ1-1; clone size: NA; V gene: TRBV5-1; CDR3 DNA: TGCGCCAGCAGCCCGATCGGGGGCAGCACTGAAGCTTTCTTT; CDR3 protein: CASSPIGGSTEAFF
D gene: TRBD1; J gene: TRBJ2-7; clone size: NA; V gene: TRBV5-1; CDR3 DNA: TGCGCCAGCAGCTTAGGACAGGCACCCATCTCCTACGAGCAGTACTTC; CDR3 protein: CASSLGQAPISYEQYF
D gene: NA; J gene: TRBJ2-7; clone size: NA; V gene: TRBV20-1; CDR3 DNA: TGCAGTGCTAGAGAAGAAGTGCAGTACTTC; CDR3 protein: CSAREEVQYF
D gene: NA; J gene: TRBJ2-3; clone size: NA; V gene: TRBV30; CDR3 DNA: TGTGCCTGGAGAGCCAGCGCTCGTCCCATTAGCACAGATACGCAGTATTTT; CDR3 protein: CAWRASARPISTDTQYF
D gene: NA; J gene: TRBJ2-3; clone size: NA; V gene: TRBV2; CDR3 DNA: TGTGCCAGCAGTGAAGCCCAGCCTCCGCGCGGGACGGATACGCAGTATTTT; CDR3 protein: CASSEAQPPRGTDTQYF
D gene: NA; J gene: TRBJ1-3; clone size: NA; V gene: TRBV5-1; CDR3 DNA: TGCGCCAGCAGCTTTGACACCGGACGGACGAAAAACACCATATATTTT; CDR3 protein: CASSFDTGRTKNTIYF
D gene: TRBD2; J gene: TRBJ2-1; clone size: NA; V gene: TRBV7-2; CDR3 DNA: TGTGCCAGCAGCGGGACTAGCGGGAGATATGAGCAGTTCTTC; CDR3 protein: CASSGTSGRYEQFF
D gene: TRBD2; J gene: TRBJ2-3; clone size: NA; V gene: TRBV5-1; CDR3 DNA: TGCGCCAGCAGCAGCAGCGGGAGCTTTACGCAGTATTTT; CDR3 protein: CASSSSGSFTQYF
D gene: NA; J gene: TRBJ2-5; clone size: NA; V gene: TRBV7-3; CDR3 DNA: TGTGCCAGCAGCCCGAGCCCAGGGCGGTGGGAGACCCAGTACTTC; CDR3 protein: CASSPSPGRWETQYF
D gene: NA; J gene: TRBJ2-5; clone size: NA; V gene: TRBV19; CDR3 DNA: TGTGCCAGTAGTGAGTATCAGGGATCGGAGACCCAGTACTTC; CDR3 protein: CASSEYQGSETQYF
D gene: NA; J gene: TRBJ2-3; clone size: NA; V gene: TRBV18; CDR3 DNA: TGTGCCAGCTCACCGATCCGACTAGTTACACCTAAGTCGGTTTCAGATACGCAGTATTTT; CDR3 protein: CASSPIRLVTPKSVSDTQYF
D gene: TRBD2; J gene: TRBJ2-7; clone size: NA; V gene: TRBV28; CDR3 DNA: TGTGCCAGCAGTTCCCCCCGCCCGGGGCATACTAGCGGGGATTACGAGCAGTACTTC; CDR3 protein: CASSSPRPGHTSGDYEQYF
D gene: NA; J gene: TRBJ1-3; clone size: NA; V gene: TRBV6-6; CDR3 DNA: TGTGCCAGCAGTTACTCGACCGGGGACACCATATATTTT; CDR3 protein: CASSYSTGDTIYF
D gene: NA; J gene: TRBJ2-3; clone size: once; V gene: TRBV6-6; CDR3 DNA: TGTGCCAGCACCTTCCCAGAGAGCACAGATACGCAGTATTTT; CDR3 protein: CASTFPESTDTQYF
D gene: TRBD1; J gene: TRBJ2-3; clone size: NA; V gene: TRBV5-1; CDR3 DNA: TGCGCCAGCAGCTCCGGACAGGGAAGGGATACGCAGTATTTT; CDR3 protein: CASSSGQGRDTQYF
D gene: NA; J gene: TRBJ2-2; clone size: NA; V gene: TRBV6-4; CDR3 DNA: TGTGCCAGCAGTGACCCGGGAAGTCTATATGCCGGGGAGCTGTTTTTT; CDR3 protein: CASSDPGSLYAGELFF
D gene: NA; J gene: TRBJ2-7; clone size: NA; V gene: TRBV28; CDR3 DNA: TGTGCCAGCAGTTTTAATAGAAACGAGCAGTACTTC; CDR3 protein: CASSFNRNEQYF
D gene: TRBD1; J gene: TRBJ1-1; clone size: once; V gene: TRBV11-2; CDR3 DNA: TGTGCCAGCAGCCCACGGACAGGGGGTGGTGGGAACACTGAAGCTTTCTTT; CDR3 protein: CASSPRTGGGGNTEAFF
D gene: TRBD1; J gene: TRBJ2-5; clone size: NA; V gene: TRBV9; CDR3 DNA: TGTGCCAGCAGCGTAGGACCACCGTCCAGGGACAGGGGGCCGGAGACCCAGTACTTC; CDR3 protein: CASSVGPPSRDRGPETQYF
D gene: NA; J gene: TRBJ2-7; clone size: NA; V gene: TRBV4-1; CDR3 DNA: TGCGCCAGCAGCCAAGTTGGGACAATCTACGAGCAGTACTTC; CDR3 protein: CASSQVGTIYEQYF
D gene: TRBD2; J gene: TRBJ2-1; clone size: NA; V gene: TRBV9; CDR3 DNA: TGTGCCAGCAGCGTAGGCCGTCTAGCGGGCAACAATGAGCAGTTCTTC; CDR3 protein: CASSVGRLAGNNEQFF
D gene: TRBD1; J gene: TRBJ2-2; clone size: NA; V gene: TRBV6-5; CDR3 DNA: TGTGCCAGCAGCGTACAGGGGGTCACCGGGGAGCTGTTTTTT; CDR3 protein: CASSVQGVTGELFF